This note documents a single T cell receptor beta chain sequence. The antigen is undetermined. The sample comes from a study of shared clonotypes between healthy human individuals. Overall study context: Per donor, CD8 memory used one plate, CD8 naive used two, CD4 memory used three and CD4 naive used three. The study's findings and limits: The naive CD4 repertoires of a handful of donors were compared, and approximately 5.3% of clonotypes were shared.

The V end lost 1 base, the J end lost 8 bases, and 15 bases lay between the germline ends. Germline lookup yields CDR1 SGHDT and CDR2 YYEEEE. The CDR3 totals 15 residues. Sorted-subset replicate PCR reactions were performed with approximately 200 ng DNA, corresponding to roughly 30,000 T cell genomes. The assay was immunoSEQ multiplex PCR, and TCRdb's table has in-frame clones only and misses some. The sample gives about 1.5 million clones, 95% to 99% of which show up once; around 0.47% is in the top ten. Material: naive CD4+ T cells sorted from blood. Noted subset: CD45RA+ positively selected. This clonotype originated in a man aged 25-45 years in good health. The chain couples TRBV5-6 to TRBJ1-4; D uncertain. The CDR3 nucleotides are TGTGCCAGCAGCTTGACCCCCCCTGATGGGGAAAAACTGTTTTTT. It codes for CASSLTPPDGEKLFF. The entire variable domain, with the rest obtained from reference TRBV5-6 and TRBJ1-4, is as follows: DAGVTQSPTHLIKTRGQQVTLRCSPKSGHDTVSWYQQALGQGPQFIFQYYEEEERQRGNFPDRFSGHQFPNYSSELNVNALLLGDSALYLCASSLTPPDGEKLFFGSGTQLSVL.